This TCR beta chain was sequenced in a study of blood T cell repertoires in COVID-19. Study details: Samples representing acute and convalescent COVID-19 were sourced from the United States, Italy and Spain. Sources were T cells, B-cell-depleted T cells, or PBMCs; the material itself was cDNA or gDNA.

Original processing notes: Estimation of nucleated cell counts was performed using reference gene primer amplification. Profiling relied on immunoSEQ multiplex PCR, and the TCRdb table lists in-frame clones only, not all of them. That table is the source of V, J and clone size, and D and trimming were worked out from the DNA. The sample includes approximately 20,000 clones, approximately 91% of them seen just once. The source material was peripheral blood. The sequence derives from a human donor in a cohort sampled during active COVID-19.

Written as DNA, the CDR3 is TGTGCCAGCCGAAGACAGGAGGATCGCACAGATACGCAGTATTTT. It codes for CASRRQEDRTDTQYF. V is TRBV6-5 and J is TRBJ2-3, with a tentative D call TRBD1 (6 bases). Trimming removed 8 bases from V and 1 base from J, with 16 bases in between. CDR3 length: 15 residues. Germline CDR1 is MNHEY and CDR2 is SVGAGI.